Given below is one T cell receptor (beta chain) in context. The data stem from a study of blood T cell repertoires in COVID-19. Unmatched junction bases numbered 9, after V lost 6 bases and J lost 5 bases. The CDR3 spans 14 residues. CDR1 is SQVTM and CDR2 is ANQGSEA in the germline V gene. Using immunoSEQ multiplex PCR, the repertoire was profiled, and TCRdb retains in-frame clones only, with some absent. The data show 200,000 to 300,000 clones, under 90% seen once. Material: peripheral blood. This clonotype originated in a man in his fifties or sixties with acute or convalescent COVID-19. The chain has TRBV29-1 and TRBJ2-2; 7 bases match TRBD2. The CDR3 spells CSVGGSHGTGELFF. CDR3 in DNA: TGCAGCGTGGGGGGGTCCCACGGGACCGGGGAGCTGTTTTTT.